This T cell receptor beta chain was found in a study of blood T cell repertoires in COVID-19. Some clones are missing from TCRdb's copy, which holds only in-frame ones; the method was immunoSEQ multiplex PCR. The sample has 150,000 or so clones, approximately 78% seen once. Trimming left V 5 bases short and J 3 bases short, with 13 bases between. The CDR3 sequence is 14 residues long. Germline CDR1 is MNHEY and CDR2 is SVGAGI. The clonotype was recovered from a human donor with acute or convalescent COVID-19. The donor label of this sample is uncertain. The source material was peripheral blood. The chain combines TRBV6-5 with TRBJ1-2; D might be TRBD1 (5 bases). The CDR3 reads CASSLDSTYYGYTF. In DNA, the CDR3 is TGTGCCAGCAGTCTCGACAGTACCTACTATGGCTACACCTTC.